This TCR beta chain was recovered during a study of cytomegalovirus exposure and HLA in healthy donors. The PCR had 60 Vbeta and 13 Jbeta primers. The repertoire was sequenced with immunoSEQ multiplex PCR; TCRdb's copy has only in-frame clones and lacks some. The repertoire consists of about 190,000 clones, with approximately 80% occurring once and the leading ten covering approximately 2%. The CDR3 sequence is 15 residues long. Germline lookup yields CDR1 LGHNA and CDR2 YNFKEQ. J lost 9 bases, V lost 0 bases, and 6 bases had no gene match. The sequence came from a young woman in good health and CMV-seropositive. The sequencing sample was made of PBMCs. The chain is built from TRBV4-2 and TRBJ2-1; the match to TRBD2 covers 9 bases. CDR3: CASSQEREGRSEQFF. CDR3 DNA sequence: TGTGCCAGCAGCCAAGAGCGGGAGGGGAGGAGTGAGCAGTTCTTC.